One sample yielded the 18 T cell receptor beta chains listed below, sequenced in a study of blood T cell repertoires in COVID-19. Here immunoSEQ multiplex PCR was the method, and the copy in TCRdb shows in-frame clones only, minus some. The data show over 65,000 clones, around 90% seen once. Sequenced material: peripheral blood. The receptors derive from a man in his forties or fifties with active COVID-19.

This sequence joins TRBV3-1 (or the pseudogene TRBV3-2) and TRBJ1-6, with D hard to call. CDR3 length equals 15 residues. V lost 3 bases and J 5 bases, leaving 11 bases between the germline ends. Germline V gene sequence: CDR1 LGHDT, CDR2 YNNKEL (reference sequence). CDR3 sequence (DNA): TGTGCCAGCAGCCAGTGGGAGGTGAATAATTCACCCCTCCACTTT. It is translated as CASSQWEVNNSPLHF.

The chain has TRBV19 and TRBJ2-1; 13 nucleotides match TRBD2. Trimming took 1 base from V and 6 from J; bases not matched to a gene: 6. CDR1 and CDR2 from the germline V gene are LNHDA and SQIVND (reference sequence). The CDR3 is 17 residues long. The CDR3 sequence: CASSIATSGGVGNEQFF. The DNA of the CDR3 is TGTGCCAGTAGTATAGCAACTAGCGGGGGGGTTGGCAATGAGCAGTTCTTC. The variable domain in full, with the rest retrieved from reference TRBV19 and TRBJ2-1, is DGGITQSPKYLFRKEGQNVTLSCEQNLNHDAMYWYRQDPGQGLRLIYYSQIVNDFQKGDIAEGYSVSREKKESFPLTVTSAQKNPTAFYLCASSIATSGGVGNEQFFGPGTRLTVL.

The chain employs TRBV28 and TRBJ2-7; D is ambiguous. Trimming removed 1 base at V and 6 bases at J, with 4 bases between. This CDR3 is 11 amino acids long. Per the germline V gene, CDR1 is MDHEN and CDR2 is SYDVKM. The CDR3: CASSLYGEQYF. In DNA, the CDR3 is TGTGCCAGCAGTTTATACGGCGAGCAGTACTTC.

The genes are TRBV6-2 or TRBV6-3 and TRBJ2-2; D perhaps matches TRBD2 (5 bases). The CDR3 consists of 14 residues. Trimming took off 2 bases at V and 1 base at J, with 5 bases between the two ends. Germline CDR1 MNHEY, CDR2 SVGEGT. CDR3 nucleotides: TGTGCCAGCAGTTACCGGGAGAACACCGGGGAGCTGTTTTTT. It specifies CASSYRENTGELFF.

The rearrangement links TRBV9 to TRBJ2-5, with 7 bases aligning to TRBD2. The germline V gene encodes CDR1 SGDLS and CDR2 YYNGEE. Unmatched junction bases numbered 9, after V lost 4 bases and J lost 3 bases. This CDR3 has 15 residues. The CDR3 loop is CASSPSSGAKETQYF. For the CDR3, the DNA is TGTGCCAGCAGCCCTTCAAGCGGGGCTAAAGAGACCCAGTACTTC. Combining the CDR3 with reference TRBV9 and TRBJ2-5 gives the whole variable domain DSGVTQTPKHLITATGQRVTLRCSPRSGDLSVYWYQQSLDQGLQFLIQYYNGEERAKGNILERFSAQQFPDLHSELNLSSLELGDSALYFCASSPSSGAKETQYFGPGTRLLVL.

The chain couples TRBV7-2 to TRBJ1-5; D is undetermined. This CDR3 is 14 amino acids long. Between the trimmed V and J ends, which lost 4 bases and 2 bases, there was a span of 9 bases. Germline V gives CDR1 SGHTA, CDR2 FQGNSA. In nucleotides, the CDR3 is TGTGCCAGCAGCTCGAGTATCGGCAATCAGCCCCAGCATTTT. Translated: CASSSSIGNQPQHF.

This clone was counted only a few times. This chain uses TRBV4-3 with TRBJ2-7, with D perhaps TRBD2 (6 bases). Deletions cut 4 bases from V and 2 bases from J, with 18 bases between. Germline CDR1 is LGHNA and CDR2 is YSLEER. The CDR3 covers 16 residues. The CDR3 spells CASSPGGVGGPYEQYF. The CDR3 DNA reads TGCGCCAGCAGCCCCGGTGGTGTCGGGGGACCCTACGAGCAGTACTTC.

The chain combines TRBV11-3 with TRBJ2-2, with a weak D call TRBD2 (6 bases). The germline V and J ends were trimmed by 5 bases and 0 bases, with 19 bases remaining between them. The CDR3 totals 18 residues. Germline V gives CDR1 SGHNT, CDR2 YENEEA. Here the CDR3 reads CASSPDGWRVSNTGELFF. CDR3 bases: TGTGCCAGCAGCCCAGACGGCTGGAGGGTTTCGAACACCGGGGAGCTGTTTTTT.

The CDR3 DNA sequence: TGTGCCAGCAGCACAGGGGGTAGCAATCAGCCCCAGCATTTT. Its protein product is CASSTGGSNQPQHF. The genes are TRBV28 and TRBJ1-5, with TRBD1 matching 8 bases. In germline, CDR1 is MDHEN, CDR2 SYDVKM. The junction had 1 base not matched to a gene; V was cut back by 6 bases and J by 0 bases. The CDR3 is made up of 14 amino acids.

The CDR3 nucleotides read TGTGCCAGCAGCCAAGGAGGCGGGGGGGAAGCAGCTTTCTTT. This sequence encodes CASSQGGGGEAAFF. The genes are TRBV4-2 and TRBJ1-1; the D gene is possibly TRBD1 (5 bases). The CDR3 spans 14 residues. V was shortened by 1 base and J by 10 bases, with 16 bases between the two germline ends. Germline V gene sequence: CDR1 LGHNA, CDR2 YNFKEQ.

CDR3 DNA sequence: TGTGCCAGCAGCTTGGCACAGGGGGTGAGTGAAAAACTGTTTTTT. It codes for CASSLAQGVSEKLFF. V gene TRBV5-5 combines with J gene TRBJ1-4, with 8 bases identical to TRBD1. V was pared by 0 bases and J by 7 bases, with 5 bases of the junction left unmatched. The length of the CDR3 is 15 residues. The germline gives CDR1 SGHKS, CDR2 YYEKEE (reference sequence).

V usage is TRBV6-5 and J usage is TRBJ1-1, with D tentatively TRBD1 (6 bases). Trimming took 7 bases from V and 1 from J, leaving 13 bases between them. This CDR3 is 14 amino acids long. Germline assignment: CDR1 MNHEY and CDR2 SVGAGI. The CDR3 nucleotides read TGTGCCAGCACGTACAGGGAAACGAACACTGAAGCTTTCTTT. Amino acid sequence: CASTYRETNTEAFF.

V usage is TRBV28 and J usage is TRBJ1-5; TRBD1 might be the D (5 bases). Germline V CDR1 and CDR2: MDHEN, SYDVKM. V lost 2 bases and J 3 bases, leaving 11 bases between the germline ends. This CDR3 comprises 15 residues. The CDR3: CASSLGAGYNQPQHF. Written as DNA, the CDR3 is TGTGCCAGCAGTTTAGGGGCAGGTTACAATCAGCCCCAGCATTTT.

This chain joins TRBV4-1 and TRBJ1-2, with D maybe TRBD1 (5 bases). CDR1 and CDR2 (germline): MGHRA, YSYEKL. This CDR3 has 14 residues. V lost 4 bases and J lost 4, with 13 bases in between. The CDR3 here is CASSLSQASYGYTF. The CDR3 nucleotides are TGCGCCAGCAGCCTTTCACAGGCCTCCTATGGCTACACCTTC.

The rearrangement links TRBV2 to TRBJ2-5; TRBD1 matches 8 bases. CDR1 SNHLY and CDR2 FYNNEI come from the germline V gene. Germline trimming cut 3 bases from V and 2 bases from J; bases unmatched to any gene: 2. The CDR3 covers 14 residues. The CDR3 loop is CASSDRGRQETQYF. DNA of the CDR3: TGTGCCAGCAGTGACAGGGGGCGGCAAGAGACCCAGTACTTC.

The table lists this clone with a count of one. The chain has TRBV7-9 and TRBJ2-7; D possibly corresponds to TRBD1 (5 bases). CDR3 length equals 12 residues. The V end was cut by 1 base, the J end by 9 bases, with 10 bases between. Germline V gives CDR1 SEHNR, CDR2 FQNEAQ (reference sequence). The CDR3 reads CASSLEGAGQYF. As DNA, the CDR3 is TGTGCCAGCAGCTTAGAAGGGGCAGGGCAGTACTTC.

The V call is TRBV6-5, the J call TRBJ2-3; TRBD2 aligns across 14 bases. The J segment lost 4 bases and the V segment lost 0 bases, leaving 0 bases of the junction unmatched. There are 16 residues in the CDR3. Germline V lookup: CDR1 MNHEY, CDR2 SVGAGI. The CDR3 coding sequence is TGTGCCAGCAGTTACTCGACTAGCGGGAGGGCAGATACGCAGTATTTT. Its translation: CASSYSTSGRADTQYF.

The rearrangement joins TRBV28 to TRBJ1-3; maybe TRBD1 (5 bases). The V end lost 0 bases, the J end lost 4 bases, and 7 bases lay between the germline ends. CDR1 MDHEN and CDR2 SYDVKM come from the germline V gene. The CDR3 runs 14 residues. The CDR3 coding sequence is TGTGCCAGCAGTTTATGGCCAGGGGGAAACACCATATATTTT. Its protein product is CASSLWPGGNTIYF.